This entry describes one TCR beta chain. This clonotype appeared a few times. The specificity of this receptor is unknown. Qualities for individual bases were not recorded, and no much larger clone is one base off. V and J are truncated by 1 base and 5 bases respectively, leaving an intervening sequence of 17 bases. Taken from cysteine to phenylalanine, the CDR3 has 15 residues. Only the CDR3 DNA is retained, 45 bases long and in frame from the first base. The germline V gene (reference sequence) sets CDR1 to DFQATT and CDR2 to SNEGSKA. Libraries came from PCR. The data were produced on an Illumina HiSeq 2500. To reduce PCR and sequencing biases, unique molecular identifiers were incorporated into the TCR beta cDNA libraries. Every 1 to 10 million input T cells yielded around 500,000 cDNA molecules, meaning each molecule approximated one T cell. Patient libraries were prepared and sequenced with the same protocol used for the earlier healthy control dataset. Within a given batch, samples were prepared together, multiplexed and sequenced on the same HiSeq lane. The authors processed their data as follows. MIGEC handled the raw barcoded reads, throwing out single-read molecular identifier groups before consensus assembly and CDR3 extraction. VDJtools was used for post-analysis of the clonotype tables, with diversity normalized by down-sampling every dataset to the smallest sample size. In repertoire overlap clustering, CDR3 amino acid sequences, but not nucleotide sequences, were matched to correct batch-related cross-sample contamination. TCRdb trimmed public reads at Q25 via fastp, called clones via MiXCR and kept in-frame beta chains. Identical CDR3 protein sequences are pooled into one entry, listed with their most common genes and DNA. TCRdb assigned the V and J calls; the authors' analysis was not used. Within this sample are hundreds of thousands of distinct CDR3 sequences, with roughly 50% of them counted one time only. Of the sample, approximately 4.4% is held by the ten largest clones.

To demonstrate the VDJtools post-analysis software, TCR beta repertoires were profiled from the peripheral blood of about a dozen young patients with multiple sclerosis. The multiple sclerosis patients were children and adolescents between roughly 6 and 16 years of age. These data come from a study of post-analysis software for immune sequencing data (dated by TCRdb to the mid-2010s). With respect to the entire study: Relapsing-remitting, secondary progressive and progressive-relapsing multiple sclerosis were recorded as disease courses, and subtype annotation was lacking for some patients. A subset of samples was prepared in parallel using single-end sample barcoding, then pooled and co-amplified after Illumina adapter ligation. The patient repertoires were set against roughly eleven previously published healthy control repertoires from donors whose ages ranged from roughly 6 to 25 years. Points the paper makes about the study in general: Significantly lower normalized Chao1 diversity was found in multiple sclerosis patients than in controls, suggesting substantial peripheral T-cell clonal expansion. Direct clustering with F measure revealed strong co-clustering of samples prepared in the same batch, which led to a batch-effect correction. The control group was slightly older than the multiple sclerosis patient group. Several TRBV segments, including TRBV5-6, TRBV5-1 and TRBV20-1, were significantly more frequent in patients than controls.

The receptor was isolated from a girl aged 10 to 17 with multiple sclerosis. Here the chain combines TRBV20-1 and TRBJ2-5; the D gene identity is not certain. Sequencing used blood. The DNA sequence follows: TGCAGTGCTAGAGTACAACGTAGGCCTCCGGAGACCCAGTACTTC. This translates into CSARVQRRPPETQYF.